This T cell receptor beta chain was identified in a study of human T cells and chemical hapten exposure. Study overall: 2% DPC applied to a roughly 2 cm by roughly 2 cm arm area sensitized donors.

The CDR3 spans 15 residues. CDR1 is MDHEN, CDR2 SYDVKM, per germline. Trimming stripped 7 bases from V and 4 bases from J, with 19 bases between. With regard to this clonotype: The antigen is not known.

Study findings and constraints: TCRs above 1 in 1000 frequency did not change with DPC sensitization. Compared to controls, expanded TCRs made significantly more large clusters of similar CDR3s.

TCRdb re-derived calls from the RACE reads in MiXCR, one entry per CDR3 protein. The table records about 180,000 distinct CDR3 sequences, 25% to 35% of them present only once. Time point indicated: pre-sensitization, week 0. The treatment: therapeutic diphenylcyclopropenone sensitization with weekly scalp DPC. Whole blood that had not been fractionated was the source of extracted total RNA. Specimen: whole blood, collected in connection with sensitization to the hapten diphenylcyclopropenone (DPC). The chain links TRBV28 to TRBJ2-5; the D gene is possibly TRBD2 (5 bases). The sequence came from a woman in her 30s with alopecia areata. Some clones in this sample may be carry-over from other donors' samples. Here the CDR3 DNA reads TGTGCCAGCATGGTCCCTCTCTCTAGCACAGAGACCCAGTACTTC. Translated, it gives CASMVPLSSTETQYF.